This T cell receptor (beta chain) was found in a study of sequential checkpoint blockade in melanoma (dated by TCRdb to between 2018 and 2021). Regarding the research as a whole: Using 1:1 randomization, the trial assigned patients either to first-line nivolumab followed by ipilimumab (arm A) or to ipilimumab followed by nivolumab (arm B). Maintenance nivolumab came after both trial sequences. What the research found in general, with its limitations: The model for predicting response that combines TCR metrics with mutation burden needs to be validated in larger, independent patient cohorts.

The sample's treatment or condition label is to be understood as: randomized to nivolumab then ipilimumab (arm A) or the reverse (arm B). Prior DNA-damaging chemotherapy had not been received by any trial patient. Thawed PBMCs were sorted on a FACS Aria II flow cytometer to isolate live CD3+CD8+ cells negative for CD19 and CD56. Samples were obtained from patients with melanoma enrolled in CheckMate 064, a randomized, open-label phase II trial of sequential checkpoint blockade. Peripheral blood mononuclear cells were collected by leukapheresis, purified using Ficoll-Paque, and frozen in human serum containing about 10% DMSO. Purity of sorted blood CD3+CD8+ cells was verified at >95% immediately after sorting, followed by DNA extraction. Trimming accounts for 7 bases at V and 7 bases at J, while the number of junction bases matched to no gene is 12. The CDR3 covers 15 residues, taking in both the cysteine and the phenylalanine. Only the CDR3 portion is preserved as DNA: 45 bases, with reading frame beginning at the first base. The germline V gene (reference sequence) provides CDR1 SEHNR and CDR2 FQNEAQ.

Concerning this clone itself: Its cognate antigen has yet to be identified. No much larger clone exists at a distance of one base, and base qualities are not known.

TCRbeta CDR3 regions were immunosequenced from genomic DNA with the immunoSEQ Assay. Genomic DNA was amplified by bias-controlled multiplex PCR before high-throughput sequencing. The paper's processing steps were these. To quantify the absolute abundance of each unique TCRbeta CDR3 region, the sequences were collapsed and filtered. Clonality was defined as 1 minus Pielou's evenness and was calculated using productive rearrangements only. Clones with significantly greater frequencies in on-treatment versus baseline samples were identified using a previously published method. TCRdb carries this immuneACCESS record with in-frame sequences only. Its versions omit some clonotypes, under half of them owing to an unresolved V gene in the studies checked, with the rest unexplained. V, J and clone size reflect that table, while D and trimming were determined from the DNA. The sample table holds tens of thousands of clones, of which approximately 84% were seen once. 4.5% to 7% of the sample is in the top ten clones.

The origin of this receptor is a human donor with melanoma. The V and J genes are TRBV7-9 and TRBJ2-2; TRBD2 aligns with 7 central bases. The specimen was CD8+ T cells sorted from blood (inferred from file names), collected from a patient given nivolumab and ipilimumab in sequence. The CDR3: CASIRGVYGDGELFF. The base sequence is TGTGCCAGCATCCGGGGGGTATATGGAGACGGGGAGCTGTTTTTT.